Described below is a single T cell receptor (beta chain) sequence and its context. The sample is drawn from a study of blood T cell repertoires in COVID-19. Overall study context: COVID-19 samples collected from the United States, Italy and Spain covered acute and convalescent phases. The analysed material was cDNA or gDNA that came from T cells, B-cell-depleted T cells, or PBMCs.

Germline loops: CDR1 SGHAT, CDR2 FQNNGV. V lost 3 bases and J 12 bases, leaving 17 bases between the germline ends. The CDR3 is 13 residues long. Profiled with immunoSEQ multiplex PCR; TCRdb holds only in-frame clones, not every one. This table holds fewer than 70,000 clones, around 87% found once. The sample taken for sequencing was peripheral blood. This sequence joins TRBV11-2 and TRBJ1-2; D is possibly TRBD1 (6 bases). The clonotype originates from a man aged 60 to 75 with active or convalescent COVID-19. The CDR3 sequence: CASSFPQGNKNTF. In nucleotides, the CDR3 is TGTGCCAGCAGCTTCCCTCAGGGGAATAAGAACACCTTC.